This T cell receptor beta chain is from a study of blood T cell repertoires in COVID-19. The overall study: Italy, Spain and the United States were the sources of the convalescent and acute COVID-19 samples. PBMCs, B-cell-depleted T cells, or T cells provided the cDNA or gDNA that made up the material.

The CDR3 is 14 amino acids. The V and J ends lost 3 bases and 5 bases respectively, with 11 bases between them. Per the germline V gene, CDR1 is LNHDA and CDR2 is SQIVND (reference sequence). Per the original data handling: Amplified reference gene primers provided the basis for estimating nucleated cell counts. The protocol was immunoSEQ multiplex PCR, while the TCRdb copy is restricted to in-frame clones and leaves out a portion. V, J and clone size reflect that table, while D and trimming were determined from the DNA. The table lists hundreds of thousands of clones, just under 85% of them singletons.

The chain is built from TRBV19 and TRBJ1-5; D is perhaps TRBD1 (6 bases). Sequenced sample: peripheral blood. This clonotype originated in a man older than 75 with acute or convalescent COVID-19. The CDR3 loop is CASSIPRGYQPQHF. In nucleotides, the CDR3 is TGTGCCAGTAGTATCCCCAGGGGCTATCAGCCCCAGCATTTT.